Presented here are 29 T cell receptor beta chains from one specimen sequenced in a study of shared clonotypes between healthy human individuals. Assay: immunoSEQ multiplex PCR; the TCRdb copy retains only in-frame clones and omits some. The table has some 490,000 clones, around 80% seen once. Sample: PBMCs. The source of these receptors is a woman aged 40 to 50 in good health. Some clones in this sample may be carry-over from other donors' samples.

Concerning this clone: With a much larger clone just one base away, this may be a read error. The sample carries other DNA sequences with the same CDR3. V gene TRBV6-4 combines with J gene TRBJ2-1, with D perhaps matching TRBD1 (6 bases). The CDR3 totals 13 residues. V dropped 6 bases and J dropped 8 bases, with 14 bases sitting between them. Looked up from germline, CDR1 is MRHNA and CDR2 is SNTAGT. In nucleotides, the CDR3 is TGTGCCAGCAGCGACAGGAATGCGGATGAGCAGTTCTTC. This codes for CASSDRNADEQFF.

CDR3 coding DNA: TGTGCCAGCAGCTTACCCCAGGGCGAGCAGTACTTC. Its translation is CASSLPQGEQYF. This chain links TRBV7-9 with TRBJ2-7; tentative D call: TRBD1 (5 bases). This CDR3 has 12 residues. Trimming left V 2 bases short and J 6 bases short, with 8 bases between. Germline V lookup: CDR1 SEHNR, CDR2 FQNEAQ (reference sequence). Full variable domain (outside the CDR3, taken from reference TRBV7-9 and TRBJ2-7): DTGVSQNPRHKITKRGQNVTFRCDPISEHNRLYWYRQTLGQGPEFLTYFQNEAQLEKSRLLSDRFSAERPKGSFSTLEIQRTEQGDSAMYLCASSLPQGEQYFGPGTRLTVT.

The rearrangement joins TRBV10-3 to TRBJ2-5; 7 bases map to TRBD2. The J segment lost 4 bases and the V segment lost 5 bases, leaving 4 bases of the junction unmatched. The CDR3 runs 13 residues. The germline gives CDR1 ENHRY, CDR2 SYGVKD. The CDR3 reads CAISKTGGETQYF. The CDR3 region has the DNA TGTGCCATCAGTAAGACGGGGGGAGAGACCCAGTACTTC.

The J gene is TRBJ2-1, the V gene TRBV27; D unclear. The CDR3 contains 13 residues. Germline CDR1 MNHEY, CDR2 SMNVEV (reference sequence). The ends were cut back, 6 bases at V and 3 bases at J, with 9 bases in the middle. DNA of the CDR3: TGTGCCAGCAGCTTAAGTTACTACAATGAGCAGTTCTTC. Encoded protein: CASSLSYYNEQFF.

This clone was seen a handful of times. This CDR3 is CSATGRRTQYF. CDR3 coding DNA: TGCAGTGCTACCGGCCGGAGGACGCAGTATTTT. The chain uses TRBV20-1 and TRBJ2-3; perhaps TRBD2 as D (5 bases). The CDR3 totals 11 residues. CDR1 and CDR2 (germline): DFQATT, SNEGSKA (reference sequence). V dropped 4 bases and J dropped 9 bases, with 11 bases sitting between them.

The chain recombines TRBV6-6 with TRBJ2-3; 9 nucleotides align to TRBD2. The CDR3 is 15 amino acids. Germline-derived CDR1 and CDR2 are MNHNY and SVGAGI (reference sequence). The V and J ends lost 4 bases and 4 bases, in that order; junction bases with no gene match: 6. CDR3 sequence (DNA): TGTGCCAGCAGTTTTAGCGGGAGAGGGGCAGATACGCAGTATTTT. It yields the protein CASSFSGRGADTQYF.

The chain carries TRBV11-3 and TRBJ2-1, with no clear D. V was trimmed by 6 bases and J by 9 bases, leaving 12 bases between them. Germline CDR1 and CDR2: SGHNT and YENEEA. This CDR3 comprises 12 residues. CDR3 DNA sequence: TGTGCCAGCAGTCCGACGGTGGGTGAGCAGTTCTTC. This gives the protein CASSPTVGEQFF.

The chain employs TRBV2 and TRBJ2-3; 10 bases map to TRBD2. The V gene's germline CDR1 is SNHLY and CDR2 FYNNEI. This CDR3 comprises 15 residues. V was pared by 5 bases and J by 2 bases, with 4 bases of the junction left unmatched. CDR3 nucleotide sequence: TGTGCCAGCAGTCGTGGGACTAGCGACACAGATACGCAGTATTTT. Translation: CASSRGTSDTDTQYF.

V and J are TRBV10-1 and TRBJ1-1; D is ambiguous. CDR1 WNHNN and CDR2 SYGVQD come from the germline V gene (reference sequence). The CDR3 is made up of 12 amino acids. The V end was cut by 8 bases, the J end by 3 bases, with 10 bases between. CDR3 sequence reads: CASGNGHTEAFF. The CDR3 coding sequence is TGCGCCAGCGGGAACGGGCACACTGAAGCTTTCTTT.

The V gene is TRBV29-1, the J gene TRBJ2-1, with TRBD2 matching over 9 bases. Germline lookup yields CDR1 SQVTM and CDR2 ANQGSEA. The CDR3 is made up of 13 amino acids. With 4 bases clipped from V and 9 bases from J, the junction kept 7 bases outside the gene matches. The CDR3 loop reads CSVAKGLAVEQFF. CDR3 nucleotide sequence: TGCAGCGTTGCGAAGGGACTAGCAGTTGAGCAGTTCTTC.

V and J are TRBV7-3 and TRBJ2-7; D may be TRBD1 (5 bases). The CDR3 runs to 14 residues. V lost 2 bases, J lost 2 bases, and 10 bases lay in between. Germline values: CDR1 SGHTA, CDR2 FQGTGA. The CDR3 DNA sequence: TGTGCCAGCAGCTTAGGCATAGGGGCCTACGAGCAGTACTTC. This gives the protein CASSLGIGAYEQYF.

CDR3 in amino acids: CASSLVGSNTEAFF. The DNA of the CDR3 is TGTGCCAGCAGCTTAGTCGGTTCGAACACTGAAGCTTTCTTT. The chain uses TRBV7-9 and TRBJ1-1; D gene ambiguous. Germline V lookup: CDR1 SEHNR, CDR2 FQNEAQ (reference sequence). The ends were cut back, 1 base at V and 1 base at J, with 7 bases in the middle. The CDR3 is 14 amino acids.

This clone occurred a few times. The chain combines TRBV28 with TRBJ1-1, with D possibly matching TRBD1 (6 bases). Trimming cost V 4 bases and J 3 bases, with 12 bases left between them. This CDR3 region has 14 residues. Germline V gene sequence: CDR1 MDHEN, CDR2 SYDVKM. CDR3 coding DNA: TGTGCCAGCAGTTGGCAGGGGAGGGACACTGAAGCTTTCTTT. Protein product: CASSWQGRDTEAFF.

Comment on this clone: Other DNA sequences in the same sample also yield this CDR3. The V and J genes are TRBV9 and TRBJ2-6, with D hard to call. The CDR3 runs 14 residues. With 2 bases removed from V and 2 bases from J, the gap between germline ends came to 5 bases. The germline V gene encodes CDR1 SGDLS and CDR2 YYNGEE. Written as DNA, the CDR3 is TGTGCCAGCAGCGTCGGTGCTGGGGCCAACGTCCTGACTTTC. Its translation: CASSVGAGANVLTF.

V and J are TRBV11-3 and TRBJ1-1, with TRBD1 as a possible D gene (6 bases). V lost 9 bases to trimming and J lost 1 base, with 18 bases between them. Germline V gene data show CDR1 as SGHNT and CDR2 as YENEEA. CDR3 size: 15 residues. This CDR3 is CASTSVTGQNTEAFF. In nucleotides, the CDR3 is TGTGCCAGTACAAGCGTGACAGGTCAGAACACTGAAGCTTTCTTT.

Note on this clone: A far larger clone is one nucleotide away, so this likely arose from a read error. This sequence joins TRBV30 and TRBJ1-5; D gene uncertain. Germline values: CDR1 GTSNPN, CDR2 SVGIG (reference sequence). CDR3 length: 15 amino acids. This CDR3 reads CAWSVPISGNQSQHF. CDR3 bases: TGTGCCTGGAGTGTACCCATATCAGGCAATCAGTCCCAGCATTTT. The variable domain in full, with the rest retrieved from reference TRBV30 and TRBJ1-5, is SQTIHQWPATLVQPVGSPLSLECTVEGTSNPNLYWYRQAAGRGLQLLFYSVGIGQISSEVPQNLSASRPQDRQFILSSKKLLLSDSGFYLCAWSVPISGNQSQHFGDGTRLSIL.

The chain combines TRBV11-2 with TRBJ2-5; D not resolved. CDR1 is SGHAT and CDR2 is FQNNGV in the germline V gene. The CDR3 loop spans 14 amino acids. Trimming shortened V by 1 base and J by 5 bases, and 11 bases separated the two germline ends. The CDR3 DNA reads TGTGCCAGCAGCTTAGTGTGGGGTTCGGAGACCCAGTACTTC. Amino acid sequence: CASSLVWGSETQYF.

This clone was counted a few times. The gene calls are TRBV27 and TRBJ1-1; weak D call: TRBD1 (6 bases). CDR3 length: 14 amino acids. Per the germline V gene, CDR1 is MNHEY and CDR2 is SMNVEV (reference sequence). The V and J ends lost 5 bases and 4 bases respectively, with 14 bases between them. In nucleotides, the CDR3 is TGTGCCAGCAGTCATTACAGGGTGAGCACTGAAGCTTTCTTT. Its translation: CASSHYRVSTEAFF.

In the case of this clone: This sequence may be a read error, since a much larger clone differs from it by one base. Other DNA sequences of this sample code for an identical CDR3. This chain joins TRBV30 and TRBJ2-5; no firm D call. The DNA matches TRBJ2-7 better at its end, which makes the J call doubtful. The CDR3 sequence is 12 residues long. Germline CDR1 GTSNPN, CDR2 SVGIG (reference sequence). The CDR3 protein is CAWSVREYEQYF. CDR3 bases: TGTGCCTGGAGTGTAAGGGAATACGAGCAGTACTTC.

This clone was found once. This chain links TRBV7-2 with TRBJ1-2; D unclear. There are 14 residues in the CDR3. V gave up 0 bases and J gave up 8 bases, with 13 bases separating them. The germline V gene has CDR1 SGHTA and CDR2 FQGNSA. The CDR3 here is CASSLALGSGGYTF. Here the CDR3 DNA reads TGTGCCAGCAGCTTAGCGTTAGGGAGTGGAGGCTACACCTTC.

This chain joins TRBV7-2 and TRBJ2-7, with 14 bases that match TRBD2. J gave up 7 bases and V 5 bases, and 7 bases lay outside the gene matches. Germline loops: CDR1 SGHTA, CDR2 FQGNSA. This CDR3 contains 15 residues. In DNA, the CDR3 is TGTGCCAGCAGCATACGGGGACTAGCGGGAGTAGAGCAGTACTTC. Translation gives CASSIRGLAGVEQYF.

In this sample, this clone turned up a few times. The rearrangement links TRBV6-1 to TRBJ2-7; a possible D gene is TRBD1 (6 bases). Germline loops: CDR1 MNHNS, CDR2 SASEGT. Trimming shortened V by 5 bases and J by 7 bases, and 18 bases separated the two germline ends. The CDR3 extends over 14 amino acids. The CDR3 sequence is CASSKDRTSEEQYF. DNA of the CDR3: TGTGCCAGCAGTAAAGACAGGACGTCAGAAGAGCAGTACTTC.

This clone appeared a few times. This sequence joins TRBV28 and TRBJ2-4; D gene uncertain. Trimming took off 3 bases at V and 2 bases at J, with 23 bases between the two ends. In germline, CDR1 is MDHEN, CDR2 SYDVKM. The CDR3 loop spans 19 amino acids. CDR3 in amino acids: CASSFSFWTEKESKNIQYF. For the CDR3, the DNA is TGTGCCAGCAGTTTCTCTTTCTGGACGGAGAAGGAATCCAAAAACATTCAGTACTTC.

V is TRBV7-2 and J is TRBJ2-2, with 8 bases aligning to TRBD1. CDR1 and CDR2 from the germline V gene are SGHTA and FQGNSA. There are 16 residues in the CDR3. Trimming took 5 bases from V and 7 from J; bases not matched to a gene: 12. For the CDR3, the DNA is TGTGCCAGCAGCATCGGCGCAGGGGGCTCGGACGGGGAGCTGTTTTTT. Its protein product is CASSIGAGGSDGELFF. Variable domain in full (rest from reference TRBV7-2 and TRBJ2-2): GAGVSQSPSNKVTEKGKDVELRCDPISGHTALYWYRQSLGQGLEFLIYFQGNSAPDKSGLPSDRFSAERTGGSVSTLTIQRTQQEDSAVYLCASSIGAGGSDGELFFGEGSRLTVL.

The genes are TRBV10-3 and TRBJ1-6; 10 nucleotides agree with TRBD1. This CDR3 region has 16 residues. The ends lost 0 bases at V and 9 bases at J; junction bases unmatched: 5. CDR1 is ENHRY, CDR2 SYGVKD, per germline. CDR3 coding DNA: TGTGCCATCAGTGAGTCGACAGGGGGCTTTATTTCACCCCTCCACTTT. Amino acids: CAISESTGGFISPLHF.

This clone showed up just once. This chain uses TRBV27 with TRBJ2-3, with D unclear. CDR1 and CDR2 (germline): MNHEY, SMNVEV (reference sequence). The CDR3 spans 15 residues. V was cut by 3 bases and J by 2 bases, with 12 bases left in between. CDR3 bases: TGTGCCAGCAGTTTCGGGCACGAGGTCACAGATACGCAGTATTTT. This codes for CASSFGHEVTDTQYF.

This chain uses TRBV5-1 with TRBJ2-5, with D perhaps TRBD1 (6 bases). The CDR3 has 14 residues. Deletions cut 2 bases from V and 2 bases from J, with 10 bases between. CDR1 SGHRS and CDR2 YFSETQ come from the germline V gene. The CDR3 coding sequence is TGCGCCAGCAGCTTTGGGACAATTCAAGAGACCCAGTACTTC. Its protein is CASSFGTIQETQYF.

This chain joins TRBV7-2 and TRBJ1-1; D might be TRBD1 (5 bases). V lost 5 bases and J 1 base, leaving 20 bases between the germline ends. This CDR3 spans 17 amino acids. Germline-derived CDR1 and CDR2 are SGHTA and FQGNSA. The CDR3 protein is CASSPYGTGPSNTEAFF. The CDR3 DNA sequence: TGTGCCAGCAGCCCTTACGGGACCGGGCCCTCGAACACTGAAGCTTTCTTT.

J is TRBJ1-2 and V is TRBV6-1, with D possibly being TRBD1 (5 bases). The V end was cut by 5 bases, the J end by 8 bases, with 21 bases between. Looked up from germline, CDR1 is MNHNS and CDR2 is SASEGT. The CDR3 loop spans 15 amino acids. CDR3 DNA: TGTGCCAGCAGTCTCAACCTCCAGGGTATTCACGGCTACACCTTC. This gives the protein CASSLNLQGIHGYTF.